Shown below are 23 T cell receptor beta chains from a single sample sequenced in a study of OX40 agonist ivuxolimab in advanced cancers. Sequencing was performed with immunoSEQ multiplex PCR; in TCRdb, only in-frame clones are kept and a portion is missing. The repertoire includes 69,000 or so clones, roughly 78% of them detected once, and around 5% sits in the top ten. This material consisted of CD4+ or CD8+ T cells sorted from blood, taken in a trial of the OX40 agonist ivuxolimab. All receptors come from an adult with an advanced solid tumor such as melanoma, head and neck, liver or kidney cancer.

This clone has just a few counts. The V gene is TRBV28, the J gene TRBJ2-7, with D possibly TRBD1 on 6 matching bases. Trimming removed 4 bases from V and 4 bases from J, with 14 bases in between. Germline lookup yields CDR1 MDHEN and CDR2 SYDVKM. CDR3 size: 14 residues. The CDR3 protein is CASSSGQMTYEQYF. CDR3 bases: TGTGCCAGCAGTTCGGGACAAATGACTTACGAGCAGTACTTC.

The gene calls are TRBV5-7 and TRBJ2-1; 8 nucleotides align to TRBD2. TRBV5-7 is identified as an open reading frame with a role that is uncertain. The V segment lost 1 base and the J segment 8 bases; nucleotides outside the gene matches: 17. This CDR3 has 18 residues. Here the CDR3 DNA reads TGTGCCAGCAGCTTGCCTTTAGCGGGATCCCCTCCCTGCGATGAGCAGTTCTTC. Residues: CASSLPLAGSPPCDEQFF.

V gene TRBV5-1 combines with J gene TRBJ2-6; tentatively, D is TRBD2 (6 bases). The germline V gene has CDR1 SGHRS and CDR2 YFSETQ. V dropped 1 base and J dropped 2 bases, with 10 bases sitting between them. This CDR3 contains 16 residues. As DNA, the CDR3 is TGCGCCAGCAGCTTGTTCGGGGGTACTGGGGCCAACGTCCTGACTTTC. Translation: CASSLFGGTGANVLTF. Together with reference TRBV5-1 and TRBJ2-6, the CDR3 gives the full variable domain: KAGVTQTPRYLIKTRGQQVTLSCSPISGHRSVSWYQQTPGQGLQFLFEYFSETQRNKGNFPGRFSGRQFSNSRSEMNVSTLELGDSALYLCASSLFGGTGANVLTFGAGSRLTVL.

This clone appeared a single time. The genes are TRBV7-9 and TRBJ2-1, with TRBD1 as a possible D gene (5 bases). Per the germline V gene, CDR1 is SEHNR and CDR2 is FQNEAQ (reference sequence). The CDR3 loop spans 15 amino acids. Trimming removed 5 bases at V and 0 bases at J, with 11 bases between. The DNA of the CDR3 is TGTGCCAGCAGCCCGACAGTCTTCTCCTACAATGAGCAGTTCTTC. Its protein product is CASSPTVFSYNEQFF.

This rearrangement joins TRBV10-3 to TRBJ1-5, with TRBD1 as a possible D gene (5 bases). The germline V gene has CDR1 ENHRY and CDR2 SYGVKD. Trimming removed 4 bases at V and 7 bases at J, with 11 bases between. CDR3 length: 13 amino acids. CDR3 nucleotide sequence: TGTGCCATCAGTGGGACCCCAGGGCAGCCCCAGCATTTT. Its protein is CAISGTPGQPQHF.

The chain has TRBV5-6 and TRBJ2-5; D might be TRBD1 (6 bases). CDR3 length equals 13 residues. In germline, CDR1 is SGHDT, CDR2 YYEEEE. Trimming shortened V by 0 bases and J by 4 bases, and 7 bases separated the two germline ends. The CDR3 sequence is CASSLDRAETQYF. CDR3 nucleotide sequence: TGTGCCAGCAGCTTGGACAGGGCAGAGACCCAGTACTTC.

This chain links TRBV7-2 with TRBJ2-1, with D perhaps matching TRBD2 (5 bases). CDR1 and CDR2 (germline): SGHTA, FQGNSA. With 3 bases removed from V and 5 bases from J, the gap between germline ends came to 8 bases. This CDR3 spans 13 amino acids. This chain's CDR3 is CASSLSSHNEQFF. The CDR3 nucleotides read TGTGCCAGCAGCTTGTCTAGCCACAATGAGCAGTTCTTC.

The rearrangement joins TRBV19 to TRBJ2-5, with D possibly being TRBD1 or TRBD2 (6 bases each). The V end lost 9 bases, the J end lost 5 bases, and 16 bases lay between the germline ends. The CDR3 contains 13 residues. CDR1 and CDR2 from the germline V gene are LNHDA and SQIVND (reference sequence). The CDR3 nucleotides read TGTGCCAGCGAGGGGGGCGCCGGGGAGACCCAGTACTTC. It is translated as CASEGGAGETQYF.

The chain joins TRBV28 to TRBJ1-2, with unresolved D. This CDR3 has 15 amino acids. V gave up 6 bases and J gave up 2 bases, with 16 bases separating them. Germline V lookup: CDR1 MDHEN, CDR2 SYDVKM. The CDR3 DNA sequence: TGTGCCAGCAGCCCTCCGGGCAGGATCAACTATGGCTACACCTTC. This encodes CASSPPGRINYGYTF.

The V gene is TRBV28, the J gene TRBJ2-5; D possibly corresponds to TRBD2 (6 bases). Per germline, CDR1 MDHEN and CDR2 SYDVKM. The CDR3 contains 13 residues. V lost 8 bases, J lost 2 bases, and 12 bases lay in between. CDR3 loop: CASSSVRQETQYF. The CDR3, as DNA: TGTGCCAGCTCTAGCGTCAGGCAAGAGACCCAGTACTTC.

The rearrangement uses TRBV11-3 and TRBJ2-1; possible D gene TRBD2, 6 bases. This CDR3 spans 15 amino acids. Trimming pared 2 bases from V and 10 bases from J, leaving 18 bases between. Germline assignment: CDR1 SGHNT and CDR2 YENEEA. CDR3 DNA: TGTGCCAGCAGCTTAACGGGAGCCGCCAATGGGGAGCAGTTCTTC. Its protein product is CASSLTGAANGEQFF. Complete variable domain (other parts from reference TRBV11-3 and TRBJ2-1): EAGVVQSPRYKIIEKKQPVAFWCNPISGHNTLYWYLQNLGQGPELLIRYENEEAVDDSQLPKDRFSAERLKGVDSTLKIQPAELGDSAVYLCASSLTGAANGEQFFGPGTRLTVL.

This chain uses TRBV2 with TRBJ2-5; 12 bases are a match to TRBD2. The CDR3 extends over 14 amino acids. Germline CDR1 reads SNHLY; CDR2 reads FYNNEI. V trimming: 6 bases; J trimming: 7 bases; junction bases outside the gene matches: 6. As DNA, the CDR3 is TGTGCCAGCAGGGGCCTACTAGCGGGGGGGACCCAGTACTTC. It codes for CASRGLLAGGTQYF.

The chain is built from TRBV28 and TRBJ1-1; possibly TRBD1 for D (6 bases). The CDR3 covers 14 residues. V lost 3 bases and J 4 bases, leaving 12 bases between the germline ends. CDR1 and CDR2 from the germline V gene are MDHEN and SYDVKM. Written as DNA, the CDR3 is TGTGCCAGCAGTTTTCAGGGGCGGGGCACTGAAGCTTTCTTT. This translates into CASSFQGRGTEAFF.

CDR3 sequence reads: CASSSGNEQFF. The CDR3 DNA sequence: TGTGCCAGCAGCTCCGGGAATGAGCAGTTCTTC. This chain uses TRBV11-2 with TRBJ2-1; no reliable D call. This CDR3 region has 11 residues. Germline V gives CDR1 SGHAT, CDR2 FQNNGV. V was shortened by 4 bases and J by 7 bases, with 5 bases between the two germline ends.

DNA for the CDR3: TGTGCCACCAGCAGAGATGCAGGGCCGGAAAAACTGTTTTTT. Amino acid sequence: CATSRDAGPEKLFF. V gene TRBV15 combines with J gene TRBJ1-4; possible D gene TRBD1, 5 bases. V gave up 0 bases and J gave up 8 bases, with 10 bases separating them. The CDR3 has 14 amino acids. Germline lookup yields CDR1 LNHNV and CDR2 YYDKDF (reference sequence).

The CDR3 reads CASRRDSNTGELFF. The CDR3 coding sequence is TGTGCCAGCCGGCGGGACTCGAACACCGGGGAGCTGTTTTTT. The chain employs TRBV6-1 and TRBJ2-2; weak D call: TRBD2 (6 bases). The V gene's germline CDR1 is MNHNS and CDR2 SASEGT. V was pared by 8 bases and J by 0 bases, with 10 bases between. The CDR3 is made up of 14 amino acids.

The V call is TRBV7-2, the J call TRBJ2-7, with TRBD1 matching over 10 bases. There are 17 residues in the CDR3. V lost 1 base and J lost 7; bases outside the gene matches: 13. The germline V gene encodes CDR1 SGHTA and CDR2 FQGNSA. The CDR3 loop is CASSLDGYRDRGGEQYF. For the CDR3, the DNA is TGTGCCAGCAGCTTAGATGGATACCGGGACAGGGGAGGGGAGCAGTACTTC.

V usage is TRBV5-4 and J usage is TRBJ1-1; D might be TRBD1 (5 bases). From germline, CDR1 is SGHNT and CDR2 YYREEE (reference sequence). This CDR3 is 15 amino acids long. Trimming removed 4 bases at V and 1 base at J, with 14 bases between. CDR3 nucleotide sequence: TGTGCCAGCAGCGACCCGGGACGGTGGAACACTGAAGCTTTCTTT. Amino acids: CASSDPGRWNTEAFF.

The chain links TRBV11-2 to TRBJ2-3, with TRBD2 matching over 8 bases. Germline assignment: CDR1 SGHAT and CDR2 FQNNGV. Losses at the gene ends were 7 bases for V and 1 base for J; bases not matched to a gene: 10. The CDR3 spans 16 residues. CDR3 in DNA: TGTGCCAGCACCACCTTCGGGGGGGTAGGCACAGATACGCAGTATTTT. Its protein is CASTTFGGVGTDTQYF. The full variable domain, with the rest looked up from reference TRBV11-2 and TRBJ2-3, is EAGVAQSPRYKIIEKRQSVAFWCNPISGHATLYWYQQILGQGPKLLIQFQNNGVVDDSQLPKDRFSAERLKGVDSTLKIQPAKLEDSAVYLCASTTFGGVGTDTQYFGPGTRLTVL.

A few counts support this clone. The V call is TRBV27, the J call TRBJ2-7; TRBD2 matches at 7 bases. CDR3 length equals 13 residues. The V gene's germline CDR1 is MNHEY and CDR2 SMNVEV (reference sequence). With V trimmed by 8 bases and J by 3 bases, 7 bases remained unmatched. The CDR3 sequence: CASGPRGSYEQYF. The DNA for the CDR3 is TGTGCCAGCGGTCCGCGCGGGAGCTACGAGCAGTACTTC.

The CDR3 loop reads CASSILGQGARGYTF. CDR3 nucleotide sequence: TGCGCCAGCAGCATCCTAGGACAGGGGGCGCGGGGCTACACCTTC. The gene calls are TRBV5-1 and TRBJ1-2, with TRBD1 matching 11 bases. This CDR3 has 15 residues. V was clipped by 4 bases and J by 8 bases; unmatched bases: 10. The germline V gene encodes CDR1 SGHRS and CDR2 YFSETQ.

The chain couples TRBV4-1 to TRBJ2-7; D remains unclear. Germline V gene lookup returns CDR1 MGHRA and CDR2 YSYEKL. The CDR3 length is 15 residues. With 5 bases removed from V and 0 bases from J, the gap between germline ends came to 14 bases. The CDR3 bases are TGCGCCAGCAGCTATGGCCTCCTGCTCTCCTACGAGCAGTACTTC. Translation: CASSYGLLLSYEQYF.

The CDR3 nucleotides are TGTGCCAGCAGCGCAATCGGCGGGGGCGACGAGCAGTACTTC. Protein product: CASSAIGGGDEQYF. The chain couples TRBV11-2 to TRBJ2-7; D is possibly TRBD2 (7 bases). Trimming took off 5 bases at V and 5 bases at J, with 16 bases between the two ends. CDR1 SGHAT and CDR2 FQNNGV come from the germline V gene. There are 14 residues in the CDR3.